Below, 20 T cell receptor beta chains from the same sample are listed, as sequenced in a study of T cell clonality in common variable immunodeficiency. General study findings and limits: Common variable immunodeficiency TCR beta sequences reportedly had fewer deletions and N-nucleotide insertions.

Clones were sequenced by immunoSEQ multiplex PCR, and TCRdb holds only the in-frame ones, with some missing. This set yields 25,000 to 35,000 clones and no singletons; the top ten hold around 3%. For these receptors, no antigen is known. The sequencing sample was made of peripheral blood mononuclear cells. The source of these receptors is a human donor with common variable immunodeficiency.

This clone was picked up many times. The chain's CDR3 is CASSHWQGAPFNYGYTF. The sequenced CDR3 bases are TGTGCCAGTAGTCACTGGCAGGGGGCTCCCTTTAACTATGGC. The gene calls are TRBV19 and TRBJ1-2, with 8 bases lining up with TRBD1. The sequence runs out 3 residues before the end of the CDR3; the remainder is reconstructed from the germline J gene. Germline lookup yields CDR1 LNHDA and CDR2 SQIVND (reference sequence). CDR3 length equals 17 residues. Losses at the gene ends were 5 bases for V and 1 base for J; bases not matched to a gene: 12.

This clone was observed many times. The CDR3 is cut off 3 residues early in the read; its end comes from the germline J gene. J is TRBJ2-7 and V is TRBV19, with 7 positions matching TRBD2. J was trimmed by 3 bases and V by 5 bases; bases with no gene match: 4. Germline values: CDR1 LNHDA, CDR2 SQIVND (reference sequence). CDR3 length: 13 residues. CDR3 amino acids: CASSLASGYEQYF. Incomplete CDR3 DNA: TGTGCCAGTAGTTTGGCTAGCGGCTACGAG. The variable domain in full, completed from reference TRBV19 and TRBJ2-7, reads DGGITQSPKYLFRKEGQNVTLSCEQNLNHDAMYWYRQDPGQGLRLIYYSQIVNDFQKGDIAEGYSVSREKKESFPLTVTSAQKNPTAFYLCASSLASGYEQYFGPGTRLTVT.

This clone was seen many times. CDR3 loop: CASSQGSGDQPQHF. The DNA read from the CDR3 is TGCGCCAGCAGCCAGGGTTCGGGGGATCAGCCC. The V and J genes are TRBV5-1 and TRBJ1-5, with D possibly being TRBD1 (5 bases). The CDR3 extends 3 residues past the end of the read, so its final part is completed from the germline J gene. Germline assignment: CDR1 SGHRS and CDR2 YFSETQ. The CDR3 contains 14 residues. V dropped 4 bases and J dropped 5 bases, with 13 bases sitting between them. Full variable domain (remainder filled in from reference TRBV5-1 and TRBJ1-5): KAGVTQTPRYLIKTRGQQVTLSCSPISGHRSVSWYQQTPGQGLQFLFEYFSETQRNKGNFPGRFSGRQFSNSRSEMNVSTLELGDSALYLCASSQGSGDQPQHFGDGTRLSIL.

The table lists this clone with many counts. The read is 3 residues too short to cover the CDR3 end, so that end is filled in from the germline J gene. V is TRBV5-6 and J is TRBJ2-3; TRBD2 matches 9 bases. The CDR3 has 15 amino acids. Looked up from germline, CDR1 is SGHDT and CDR2 is YYEEEE. The J segment lost 0 bases and the V segment lost 4 bases, leaving 3 bases of the junction unmatched. CDR3 sequence reads: CASSGGLASTDTQYF. CDR3 DNA (partial): TGTGCCAGCAGCGGAGGACTAGCGAGCACAGATACG.

Many counts were recorded for this clone. The read comes to an end 3 residues before the CDR3 does, leaving the germline J gene to fill in the end. The V gene is TRBV19, the J gene TRBJ2-2; 8 nucleotides match TRBD1. The CDR3 contains 15 residues. Germline V lookup: CDR1 LNHDA, CDR2 SQIVND (reference sequence). The V and J ends lost 6 bases and 1 base, in that order; junction bases with no gene match: 4. The CDR3 sequence is CASSVGQGNTGELFF. CDR3 DNA, as far as it was read: TGTGCCAGTAGCGTCGGACAGGGGAACACCGGGGAG. Using reference TRBV19 and TRBJ2-2 for the parts outside the CDR3, the full variable domain is DGGITQSPKYLFRKEGQNVTLSCEQNLNHDAMYWYRQDPGQGLRLIYYSQIVNDFQKGDIAEGYSVSREKKESFPLTVTSAQKNPTAFYLCASSVGQGNTGELFFGEGSRLTVL.

This clone was seen at least ten times. The read terminates 3 residues ahead of where the CDR3 ends, so the germline J gene completes it. This chain connects TRBV12-3 or TRBV12-4 to TRBJ1-6; D call uncertain. Trimming took 6 bases from V and 6 from J, leaving 12 bases between them. CDR3 length: 14 residues. The CDR3 DNA, read in part, is TGTGCCAGCAGATCTACCGCCCTTAATTCACCC. It codes for CASRSTALNSP. The CDR3 reads in full as CASRSTALNSPLHF.

This clone has ten or more counts. Sequencing ends 3 residues short of the CDR3 end; the germline J gene provides the rest. This chain links TRBV18 with TRBJ1-4, with D tentatively TRBD1 (6 bases). The CDR3 covers 15 residues. V lost 1 base and J lost 6, with 12 bases in between. Germline CDR1 reads KGHSH; CDR2 reads LQKENI. This CDR3 reads CASSPLQGLDEKLFF. The sequenced part of the CDR3 DNA is TGTGCCAGCTCACCACTACAGGGTTTGGATGAAAAA.

In regard to this clone: The CDR3 goes on 3 residues after the read ends, and that part is filled in from the germline J gene. The rearrangement uses TRBV2 and TRBJ2-1; D ambiguous. The CDR3 contains 15 residues. Trimming took 2 bases from V and 0 from J, leaving 8 bases between them. Germline assignment: CDR1 SNHLY and CDR2 FYNNEI. CDR3 DNA (partial): TGTGCCAGCAGTGAATTGCAGAGCTCCTACAATGAG. It codes for CASSELQSSYNE. The CDR3 in its entirety is CASSELQSSYNEQFF.

This clone came up many times. The observed sequence ends 3 residues before the CDR3 terminus, with the missing tail filled in from the germline J gene. This rearrangement joins TRBV18 to TRBJ2-7; TRBD1 is a possible D gene (6 bases). The V gene's germline CDR1 is KGHSH and CDR2 LQKENI. The CDR3 sequence is 12 residues long. Deletions cut 4 bases from V and 6 bases from J, with 10 bases between. The part of the CDR3 DNA that was read is TGTGCCAGCTCACAGGACAGAGGCGAG. Translation gives CASSQDRGE. The complete CDR3 reads CASSQDRGEQYF.

This clone was observed at least ten times. The read halts 3 residues ahead of the CDR3 end, with the missing end drawn from the germline J gene. The rearrangement uses TRBV18 and TRBJ1-3, with 7 bases lining up with TRBD1. With 1 base clipped from V and 0 bases from J, the junction kept 6 bases outside the gene matches. Germline values: CDR1 KGHSH, CDR2 LQKENI. The CDR3 length is 17 residues. This CDR3 is CASSPQGQRLSGNTIYF. CDR3 bases read: TGTGCCAGCTCACCACAGGGACAGCGCCTCTCTGGAAACACC. The complete variable domain, with remaining parts taken from reference TRBV18 and TRBJ1-3, reads NAGVMQNPRHLVRRRGQEARLRCSPMKGHSHVYWYRQLPEEGLKFMVYLQKENIIDESGMPKERFSAEFPKEGPSILRIQQVVRGDSAAYFCASSPQGQRLSGNTIYFGEGSWLTVV.

This clone was seen at least ten times. The DNA ends 3 residues before the CDR3 does, and the rest of the CDR3 is filled in from the germline J gene. V gene TRBV18 combines with J gene TRBJ2-3, with 8 bases lining up with TRBD2. The CDR3 totals 15 residues. V gave up 6 bases and J gave up 1 base; unmatched junction bases: 6. CDR1 KGHSH and CDR2 LQKENI come from the germline V gene. The CDR3 DNA, read in part, is TGTGCCAGCTCCGCTACTAGCGGTCGCACAGATACG. This encodes CASSATSGRTDT. The entire CDR3 protein is CASSATSGRTDTQYF.

This clone has only a few counts. The read terminates 3 residues before the CDR3 end, so the remaining end is supplied by the germline J gene. The chain couples TRBV6-1 to TRBJ1-5; TRBD1 might be the D (6 bases). CDR3 length: 16 amino acids. The V end lost 4 bases, the J end lost 0 bases, and 13 bases lay between the germline ends. Germline-derived CDR1 and CDR2 are MNHNS and SASEGT. The CDR3 protein is CASSGPRGHSNQPQHF. CDR3 bases read: TGTGCCAGCAGTGGCCCCAGGGGTCATAGCAATCAGCCC.

A remark on this clone: The missing CDR3 end, 3 residues past where the read stops, is filled in from the germline J gene. The chain employs TRBV29-1 and TRBJ2-3, with 11 bases identical to TRBD2. CDR3 length: 17 residues. Germline CDR1 reads SQVTM; CDR2 reads ANQGSEA. With 4 bases clipped from V and 4 bases from J, the junction kept 13 bases outside the gene matches. The CDR3 here is CSVVNGFLAGGSDTQYF. CDR3 bases read: TGCAGCGTTGTTAATGGTTTCCTAGCGGGAGGATCAGATACG.

This clone showed up many times. The read comes to an end 3 residues before the CDR3 does, leaving the germline J gene to fill in the end. The chain uses TRBV5-1 and TRBJ2-1, with 10 bases fitting TRBD2. The CDR3 loop spans 16 amino acids. From germline, CDR1 is SGHRS and CDR2 YFSETQ. V trimming: 4 bases; J trimming: 1 base; junction bases outside the gene matches: 5. The sequenced CDR3 bases are TGCGCCAGCAGCGACGCGACTAGCGGGTCCTACAATGAG. This translates into CASSDATSGSYNE. The full CDR3 protein reads CASSDATSGSYNEQFF.

In this sample, this clone turned up a few times. The read ends 3 residues shy of where the CDR3 ends; the end is completed using the germline J gene. This rearrangement joins TRBV2 to TRBJ2-7; D is perhaps TRBD2 (6 bases). The CDR3 has 17 amino acids. In germline, CDR1 is SNHLY, CDR2 FYNNEI. V was pared by 2 bases and J by 2 bases, with 19 bases between. CDR3: CASSERMRGNSAYEQYF. The sequenced part of the CDR3 DNA is TGTGCCAGCAGTGAACGTATGCGGGGAAATAGCGCCTACGAG.

This clone has at least ten counts. The CDR3 goes on 3 residues after the read ends, and that part is filled in from the germline J gene. The chain couples TRBV5-1 to TRBJ1-3, with TRBD1 as a possible D gene (5 bases). This CDR3 is built from 17 residues. The germline V gene has CDR1 SGHRS and CDR2 YFSETQ. Trimming removed 0 bases from V and 0 bases from J, with 13 bases in between. The CDR3 bases that were read are TGCGCCAGCAGCTTGGGAGCTGGGGGGATCTCTGGAAACACC. As protein: CASSLGAGGISGNT. The entire CDR3 sequence reads CASSLGAGGISGNTIYF.

Only a few counts were recorded for this clone. The read halts 3 residues ahead of the CDR3 end, with the missing end drawn from the germline J gene. V usage is TRBV7-6 and J usage is TRBJ1-3; D is ambiguous. Germline CDR1 reads SGHVS; CDR2 reads FNYEAQ. V was pared by 6 bases and J by 0 bases, with 12 bases between. This CDR3 region has 15 residues. The covered CDR3 bases are TGTGCCAGCAGTTCACAGACCGTCTCTGGAAACACC. Its translation: CASSSQTVSGNT. The complete CDR3 sequence is CASSSQTVSGNTIYF.

There are a few counts of this clone. The read finishes 3 residues shy of the CDR3 end, and the germline J gene is used to complete it. Other nucleotide sequences from this sample produce the same CDR3. V and J are TRBV19 and TRBJ1-1; possible D gene TRBD1, 6 bases. The CDR3 is made up of 16 amino acids. V was trimmed by 6 bases and J by 4 bases, leaving 21 bases between them. Looked up from germline, CDR1 is LNHDA and CDR2 is SQIVND (reference sequence). The CDR3: CASSPQPTGLGTEAFF. The CDR3 bases that were read are TGTGCCAGTAGCCCACAACCCACAGGGCTGGGCACTGAA.

The sample holds many counts of this clone. The CDR3 end lies 3 residues beyond the end of the read and is filled in from the germline J gene. The V call is TRBV2, the J call TRBJ1-3; the D is unclear. Germline V gene data show CDR1 as SNHLY and CDR2 as FYNNEI. The length of the CDR3 is 12 residues. V lost 7 bases to trimming and J lost 4 bases, with 8 bases between them. The part of the CDR3 DNA that was read is TGTGCCAGCACCCCCTACGGAAACACC. Amino acid sequence: CASTPYGNT. In full, the CDR3 is CASTPYGNTIYF.

This clone was observed a handful of times. The read is 3 residues too short to cover the CDR3 end, so that end is filled in from the germline J gene. The J gene is TRBJ1-1, the V gene TRBV5-1, with D unresolved. This CDR3 is built from 14 residues. Trimming removed 0 bases from V and 2 bases from J, with 8 bases in between. Germline lookup yields CDR1 SGHRS and CDR2 YFSETQ. The CDR3 protein is CASSLDQGNTEAFF. The CDR3 DNA, read in part, is TGCGCCAGCAGCTTGGATCAAGGTAACACTGAA.